Included here is one TCR beta chain sequence, with context. Its antigen remains unknown. Clones were sequenced by immunoSEQ multiplex PCR, and TCRdb holds only the in-frame ones, with some missing. Of 50,000 to 65,000 clones in the sample, approximately 87% were seen once. Germline V lookup: CDR1 SGHTA, CDR2 FQGNSA. V was pared by 4 bases and J by 5 bases, with 10 bases between. The CDR3 covers 13 residues. This record comes from a study of pediatric ulcerative colitis. Study at large: Ulcerative colitis patients had pancolitis or left-sided colitis, with confirming histology.

Study-wide results and caveats: A couple of patients' blood samples yielded substantially fewer templates. Acute severe colitis showed lower rectal diversity from clonal expansions. Compared with controls, ulcerative colitis showed greater blood-rectum clone sharing.

The source is a boy between 10 and 17 years old with severe ulcerative colitis. Specimen: blood. The chain combines TRBV7-2 with TRBJ2-3; D call uncertain. The CDR3 loop is CASSSRRLDTQYF. The CDR3, as DNA: TGTGCCAGCAGCTCCCGGAGATTAGATACGCAGTATTTT.